These 2 T cell receptor beta chains came from one sample sequenced in a study of T cell repertoires in cytomegalovirus infection. In TCRdb, the reads were re-called with MiXCR into one record per CDR3 protein. The sample lists approximately 500,000 distinct CDR3 sequences, 26% occurring once. Sequenced input: PBMCs. Receptors were obtained from a human donor in good health (CMV status not recorded). Some clones in this sample may be carry-over from other donors' samples.

This clonotype was observed a handful of times. The chain uses TRBV9 and TRBJ2-7; D is uncertain. The CDR3 sequence is 13 residues long. CDR1 is SGDLS and CDR2 is YYNGEE in the germline V gene. Between the trimmed V and J ends, which lost 0 bases and 5 bases, there was a span of 9 bases. CDR3 in amino acids: CASSVASWDEQYF. CDR3 nucleotides: TGTGCCAGCAGCGTAGCGAGTTGGGACGAGCAGTACTTC. The full variable domain, its missing parts supplied by reference TRBV9 and TRBJ2-7, is DSGVTQTPKHLITATGQRVTLRCSPRSGDLSVYWYQQSLDQGLQFLIQYYNGEERAKGNILERFSAQQFPDLHSELNLSSLELGDSALYFCASSVASWDEQYFGPGTRLTVT.

This clonotype has just a few counts. This chain connects TRBV28 to TRBJ2-3, with D possibly TRBD2 on 5 matching bases. The V gene's germline CDR1 is MDHEN and CDR2 SYDVKM. This CDR3 is built from 16 residues. Trimming pared 8 bases from V and 0 bases from J, leaving 18 bases between. The CDR3 DNA sequence: TGTGCCAGCTCCTCAGTGGCAGGACTTAGCACAGATACGCAGTATTTT. It encodes CASSSVAGLSTDTQYF.